The 9 T cell receptor beta chains below come from one sample, sequenced in a study of T cells in localized non-small cell lung cancer. Measured with immunoSEQ multiplex PCR; TCRdb has only the in-frame clones, and not every one. The table has approximately 29,000 clones, roughly 78% seen once. Material: peripheral blood, obtained before any cancer treatment. All receptors derive from a male donor older than 55 with stage II squamous cell lung carcinoma.

The chain carries TRBV27 and TRBJ2-7; the D call may be TRBD1 or TRBD2 (6 bases each). Trimming left V 3 bases short and J 3 bases short, with 9 bases between. The CDR3 spans 13 residues. Germline V CDR1 and CDR2: MNHEY, SMNVEV (reference sequence). The CDR3 nucleotides read TGTGCCAGCAGTTTTGGAGGGGGCTACGAGCAGTACTTC. Translating gives CASSFGGGYEQYF.

The chain couples TRBV2 to TRBJ2-1, with 7 positions matching TRBD2. There are 14 residues in the CDR3. The junction had 6 bases not matched to a gene; V was cut back by 7 bases and J by 3 bases. Germline V gives CDR1 SNHLY, CDR2 FYNNEI. Here the CDR3 reads CASTYGGGYNEQFF. CDR3 bases: TGTGCCAGCACCTATGGGGGGGGCTACAATGAGCAGTTCTTC. The whole variable domain, filled in from reference TRBV2 and TRBJ2-1, reads EPEVTQTPSHQVTQMGQEVILRCVPISNHLYFYWYRQILGQKVEFLVSFYNNEISEKSEIFDDQFSVERPDGSNFTLKIRSTKLEDSAMYFCASTYGGGYNEQFFGPGTRLTVL.

The chain joins TRBV15 to TRBJ1-5, with TRBD1 as a possible D gene (5 bases). The CDR3 extends over 15 amino acids. Germline-derived CDR1 and CDR2 are LNHNV and YYDKDF (reference sequence). V was shortened by 0 bases and J by 4 bases, with 10 bases between the two germline ends. CDR3 loop: CATSRDSRANQPQHF. CDR3 in DNA: TGTGCCACCAGCAGAGATAGCAGGGCAAATCAGCCCCAGCATTTT.

The chain has TRBV4-1 and TRBJ2-1; 10 nucleotides agree with TRBD1. Germline V CDR1 and CDR2: MGHRA, YSYEKL. V lost 1 base, J lost 10 bases, and 10 bases stayed unmatched. This CDR3 is 16 amino acids long. The CDR3 region is CASSQVVDRGQREQFF. Written as DNA, the CDR3 is TGCGCCAGCAGCCAAGTAGTTGACAGGGGGCAGCGGGAGCAGTTCTTC.

This chain links TRBV15 with TRBJ1-5; D is unclear. In germline, CDR1 is LNHNV, CDR2 YYDKDF (reference sequence). The CDR3 covers 17 residues. Trimming left V 0 bases short and J 0 bases short, with 12 bases between. Written as DNA, the CDR3 is TGTGCCACCAGCAGAGATCGAGGCGGTAATAGCAATCAGCCCCAGCATTTT. It yields the protein CATSRDRGGNSNQPQHF.

CDR3 loop: CASSGPRGEDTGELFF. The DNA for the CDR3 is TGCGCCAGCAGTGGACCTAGGGGGGAGGACACCGGGGAGCTGTTTTTT. The rearrangement uses TRBV10-1 and TRBJ2-2; D may be TRBD1 or TRBD2 (6 bases each). The CDR3 is 16 amino acids. The germline V and J ends were trimmed by 4 bases and 3 bases, with 15 bases remaining between them. CDR1 is WNHNN and CDR2 is SYGVQD in the germline V gene (reference sequence).

This clone showed up just a few times. The chain carries TRBV19 and TRBJ1-5, with 9 bases lining up with TRBD1. V gave up 4 bases and J gave up 7 bases; unmatched junction bases: 5. This CDR3 comprises 14 residues. Germline V gene data show CDR1 as LNHDA and CDR2 as SQIVND (reference sequence). CDR3 in DNA: TGTGCCAGTAGTACGACAGGGGGACACCAGCCCCAGCATTTT. It specifies CASSTTGGHQPQHF.

The rearrangement links TRBV6-1 to TRBJ2-1; TRBD1 agrees at 10 bases. The V and J ends lost 4 bases and 6 bases, in that order; junction bases with no gene match: 9. In germline, CDR1 is MNHNS, CDR2 SASEGT. The CDR3 runs to 16 residues. CDR3 bases: TGTGCCAGCAGTGCCACCGGGACAGGGGTCCGCAATGAGCAGTTCTTC. It specifies CASSATGTGVRNEQFF.

The chain couples TRBV11-2 to TRBJ1-1; weak D call: TRBD1 (6 bases). This CDR3 spans 13 amino acids. V gave up 4 bases and J gave up 4 bases, with 10 bases separating them. Germline V lookup: CDR1 SGHAT, CDR2 FQNNGV. CDR3 in amino acids: CASSSTGRTEAFF. CDR3 bases: TGTGCCAGCAGCTCAACAGGGCGCACTGAAGCTTTCTTT.